One T cell receptor (beta chain) is described in this entry. As processed by the authors: Estimation of nucleated cell counts relied on the amplification of reference gene primers. The data were produced by immunoSEQ multiplex PCR, yet TCRdb's version contains in-frame clones alone and is incomplete. The V and J calls and the clone size are those of that table, but D and trimming were determined from the DNA. The sample consists of approximately 320,000 clones, 90% of them appearing once. The data originate from a study of blood T cell repertoires in COVID-19. Everyone who took part was roughly 18 to 89 years old, and they came from 24 US areas. Clinical history as reported by participants underpinned cohort assignment. The sequence derives from a man aged 55 to 70 who had recovered from COVID-19. Sequencing was carried out using PBMCs or T cells enriched from blood (not recorded which).

The CDR3 loop is CAGTGQGVSGELFF. As DNA, the CDR3 is TGTGCGGGGACGGGACAGGGGGTCTCCGGGGAGCTGTTTTTT. The chain carries TRBV6-5 and TRBJ2-2; 11 bases are shared with TRBD1. In germline, CDR1 is MNHEY, CDR2 SVGAGI. This CDR3 is 14 amino acids long.